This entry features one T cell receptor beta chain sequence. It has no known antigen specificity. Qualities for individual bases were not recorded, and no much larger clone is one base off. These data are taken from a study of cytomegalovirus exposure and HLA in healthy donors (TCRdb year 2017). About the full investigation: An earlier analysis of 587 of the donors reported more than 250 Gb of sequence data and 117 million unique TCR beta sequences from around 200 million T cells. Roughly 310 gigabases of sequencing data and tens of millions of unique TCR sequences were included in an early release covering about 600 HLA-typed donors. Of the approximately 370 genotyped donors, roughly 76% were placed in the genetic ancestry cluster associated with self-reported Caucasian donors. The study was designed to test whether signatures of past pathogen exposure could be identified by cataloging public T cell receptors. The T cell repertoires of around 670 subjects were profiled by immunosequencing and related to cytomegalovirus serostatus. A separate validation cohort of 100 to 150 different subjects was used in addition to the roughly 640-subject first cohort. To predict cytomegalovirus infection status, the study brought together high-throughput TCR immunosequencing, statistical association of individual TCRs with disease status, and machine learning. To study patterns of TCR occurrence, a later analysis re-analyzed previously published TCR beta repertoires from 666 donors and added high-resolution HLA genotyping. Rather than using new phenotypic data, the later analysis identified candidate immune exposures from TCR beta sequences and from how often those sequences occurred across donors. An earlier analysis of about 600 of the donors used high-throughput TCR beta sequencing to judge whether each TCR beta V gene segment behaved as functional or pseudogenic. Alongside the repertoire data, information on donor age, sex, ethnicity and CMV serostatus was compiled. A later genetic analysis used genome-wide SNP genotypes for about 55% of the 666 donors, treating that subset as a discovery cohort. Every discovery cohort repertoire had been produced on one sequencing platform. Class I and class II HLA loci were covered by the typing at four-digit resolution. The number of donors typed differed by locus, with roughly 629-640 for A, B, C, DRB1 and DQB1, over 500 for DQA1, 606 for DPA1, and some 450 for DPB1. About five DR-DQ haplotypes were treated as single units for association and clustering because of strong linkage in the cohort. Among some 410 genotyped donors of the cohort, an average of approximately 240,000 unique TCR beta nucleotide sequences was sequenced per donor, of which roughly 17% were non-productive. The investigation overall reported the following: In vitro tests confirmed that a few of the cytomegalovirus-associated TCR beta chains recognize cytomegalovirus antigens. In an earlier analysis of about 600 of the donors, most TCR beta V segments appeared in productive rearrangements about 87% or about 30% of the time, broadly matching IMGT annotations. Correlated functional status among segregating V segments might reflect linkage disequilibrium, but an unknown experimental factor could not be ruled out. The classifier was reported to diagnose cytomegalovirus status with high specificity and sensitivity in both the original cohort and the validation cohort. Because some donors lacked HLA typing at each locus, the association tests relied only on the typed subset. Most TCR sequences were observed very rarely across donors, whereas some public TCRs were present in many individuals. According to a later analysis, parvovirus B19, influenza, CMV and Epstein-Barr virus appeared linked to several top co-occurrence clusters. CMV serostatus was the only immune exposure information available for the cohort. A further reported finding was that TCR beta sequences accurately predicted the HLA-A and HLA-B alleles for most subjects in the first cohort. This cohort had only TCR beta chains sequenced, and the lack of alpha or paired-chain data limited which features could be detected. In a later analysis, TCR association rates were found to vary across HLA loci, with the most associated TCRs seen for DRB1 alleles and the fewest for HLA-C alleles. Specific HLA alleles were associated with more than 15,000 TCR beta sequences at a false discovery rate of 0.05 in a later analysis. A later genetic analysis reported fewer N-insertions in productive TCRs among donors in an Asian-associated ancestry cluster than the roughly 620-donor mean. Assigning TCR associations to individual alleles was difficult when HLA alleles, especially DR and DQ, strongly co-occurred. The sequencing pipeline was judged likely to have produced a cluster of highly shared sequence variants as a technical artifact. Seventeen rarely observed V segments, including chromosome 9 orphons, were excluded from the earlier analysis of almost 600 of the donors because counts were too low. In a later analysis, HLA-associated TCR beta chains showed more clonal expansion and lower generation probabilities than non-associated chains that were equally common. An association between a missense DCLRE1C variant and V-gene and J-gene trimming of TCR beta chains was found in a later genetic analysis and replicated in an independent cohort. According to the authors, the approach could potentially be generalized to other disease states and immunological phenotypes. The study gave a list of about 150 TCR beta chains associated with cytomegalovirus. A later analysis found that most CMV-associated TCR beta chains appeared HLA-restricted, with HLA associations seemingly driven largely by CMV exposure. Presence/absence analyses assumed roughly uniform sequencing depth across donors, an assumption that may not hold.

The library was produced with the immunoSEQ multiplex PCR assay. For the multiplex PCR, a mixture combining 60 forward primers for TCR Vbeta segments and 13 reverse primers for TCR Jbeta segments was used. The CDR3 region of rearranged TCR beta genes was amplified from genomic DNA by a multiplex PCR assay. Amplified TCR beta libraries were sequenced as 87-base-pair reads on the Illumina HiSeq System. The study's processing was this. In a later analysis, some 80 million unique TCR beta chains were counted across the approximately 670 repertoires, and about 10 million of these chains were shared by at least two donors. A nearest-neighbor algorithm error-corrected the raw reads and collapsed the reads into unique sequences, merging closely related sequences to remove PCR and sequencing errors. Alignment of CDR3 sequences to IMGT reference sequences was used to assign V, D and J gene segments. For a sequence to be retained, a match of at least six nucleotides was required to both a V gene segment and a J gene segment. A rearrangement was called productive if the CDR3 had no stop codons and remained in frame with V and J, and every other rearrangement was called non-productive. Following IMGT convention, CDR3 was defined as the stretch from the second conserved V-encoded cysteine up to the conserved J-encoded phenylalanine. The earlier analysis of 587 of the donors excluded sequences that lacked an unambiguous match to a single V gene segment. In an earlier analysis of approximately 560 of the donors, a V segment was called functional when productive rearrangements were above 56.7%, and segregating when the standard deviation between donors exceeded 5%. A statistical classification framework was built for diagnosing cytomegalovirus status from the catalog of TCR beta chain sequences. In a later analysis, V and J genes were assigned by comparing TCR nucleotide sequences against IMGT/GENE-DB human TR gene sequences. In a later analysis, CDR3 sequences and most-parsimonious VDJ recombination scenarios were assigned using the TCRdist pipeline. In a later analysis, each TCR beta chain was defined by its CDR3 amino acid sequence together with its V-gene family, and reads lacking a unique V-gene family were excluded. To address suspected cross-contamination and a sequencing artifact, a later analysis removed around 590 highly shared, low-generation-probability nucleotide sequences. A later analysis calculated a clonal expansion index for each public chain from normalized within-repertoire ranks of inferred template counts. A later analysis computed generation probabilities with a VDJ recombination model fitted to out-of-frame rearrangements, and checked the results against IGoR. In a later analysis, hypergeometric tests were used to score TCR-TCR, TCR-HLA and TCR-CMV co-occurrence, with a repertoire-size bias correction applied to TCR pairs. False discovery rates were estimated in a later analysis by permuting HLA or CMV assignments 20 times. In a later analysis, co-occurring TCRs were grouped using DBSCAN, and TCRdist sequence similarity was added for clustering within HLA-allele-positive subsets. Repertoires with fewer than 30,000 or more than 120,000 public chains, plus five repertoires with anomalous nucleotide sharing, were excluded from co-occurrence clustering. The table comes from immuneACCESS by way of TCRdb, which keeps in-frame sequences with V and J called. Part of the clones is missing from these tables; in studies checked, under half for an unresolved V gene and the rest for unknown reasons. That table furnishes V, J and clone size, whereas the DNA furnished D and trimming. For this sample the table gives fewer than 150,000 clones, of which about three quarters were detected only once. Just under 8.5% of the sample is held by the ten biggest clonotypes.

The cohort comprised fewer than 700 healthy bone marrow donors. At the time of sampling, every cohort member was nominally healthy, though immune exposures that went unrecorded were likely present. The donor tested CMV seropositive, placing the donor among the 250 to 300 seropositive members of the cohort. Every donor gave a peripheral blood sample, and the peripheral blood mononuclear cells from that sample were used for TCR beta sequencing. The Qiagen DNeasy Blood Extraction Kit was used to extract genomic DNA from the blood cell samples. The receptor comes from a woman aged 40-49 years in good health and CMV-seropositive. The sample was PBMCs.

The DNA reads TGTGCCAGCAGTGCCTTGGGACAGGGGGCCGCTGAAGCTTTCTTT. It codes for CASSALGQGAAEAFF. Rearrangement joined TRBV6-1 to TRBJ1-1; the junction holds 12 bases that match TRBD1. The germline V gene gives CDR1 as MNHNS and CDR2 as SASEGT. V trim: 4 bases; J trim: 6 bases; unmatched bases: 6. Taken from cysteine to phenylalanine, the CDR3 has 15 residues. Only the CDR3 part of the read is kept: 45 bases, read in frame from the first base.